This is a list of T cell receptor beta chains from one sample in a study of shared clonotypes between healthy human individuals. Here immunoSEQ multiplex PCR was the method, and the copy in TCRdb shows in-frame clones only, minus some. The table has hundreds of thousands of clones, 95% to 98% seen once. Sequences were obtained from naive CD4+ T cells sorted from blood. The receptors were gathered from a woman aged 25 to 45 in good health. CDR3s include the opening cysteine and the closing phenylalanine or tryptophan. Each record gives: D gene, V gene, J gene, CDR3 protein. A D gene is named only where the DNA matches it firmly.

D: .
V: TRBV7-2
J: TRBJ2-1
CDR3: CASSARTRGTSEQFF

D: .
V: TRBV10-2
J: TRBJ2-7
CDR3: CASSAGLYYEQYF

D: .
V: TRBV28
J: .
CDR3: CATHGPGGGRYEQYF

D: .
V: TRBV6-1
J: TRBJ2-5
CDR3: CASSEVFRGRTQYF

D: .
V: TRBV2
J: TRBJ1-4
CDR3: CASRASNEKLFF

D: TRBD2
V: TRBV5-1
J: TRBJ2-3
CDR3: CASSDGLVVSDTQYF

D: .
V: TRBV9
J: TRBJ2-5
CDR3: CASSVDPGGRETQYF

D: .
V: TRBV28
J: TRBJ2-3
CDR3: CASSLIPREADTQYF

D: .
V: TRBV27
J: TRBJ2-7
CDR3: CASSTGSYEQYF

D: .
V: TRBV27
J: TRBJ2-7
CDR3: CASSPTYTPGSWQYF